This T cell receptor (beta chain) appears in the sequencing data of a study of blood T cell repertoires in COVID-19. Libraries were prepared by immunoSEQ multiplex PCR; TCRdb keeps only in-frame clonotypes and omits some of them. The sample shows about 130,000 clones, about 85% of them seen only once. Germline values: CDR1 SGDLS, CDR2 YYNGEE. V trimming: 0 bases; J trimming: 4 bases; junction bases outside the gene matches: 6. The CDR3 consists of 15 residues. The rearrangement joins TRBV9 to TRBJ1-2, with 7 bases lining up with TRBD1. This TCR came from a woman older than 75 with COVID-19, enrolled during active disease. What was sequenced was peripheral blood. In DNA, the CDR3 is TGTGCCAGCAGCGTAGGGACCGGGACAGCCTATGGCTACACCTTC. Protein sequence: CASSVGTGTAYGYTF.